The 29 T cell receptor beta chains in this list originate from one sample, sequenced in a study of response to subunit inactivated influenza vaccine. TCRdb processed the RT-PCR reads anew with MiXCR; each CDR3 protein has one entry. The sample consists of 500,000 to 550,000 distinct CDR3 sequences, under 9% of them appearing once. This specimen was PBMCs from blood, taken around 25 months after vaccination. The receptors derive from a man aged 45 to 75 who received an inactivated influenza vaccine.

This clonotype was detected many times. The chain uses TRBV11-3 and TRBJ2-3; 7 nucleotides match TRBD2. The CDR3 totals 14 residues. Germline V gene data show CDR1 as SGHNT and CDR2 as YENEEA. The trim removed 2 bases at V and 8 bases at J, leaving 7 bases unmatched. CDR3 nucleotides: TGTGCCAGCAGCTTATTGGGACTAACCTCTACGCAGTATTTT. As protein: CASSLLGLTSTQYF.

The rearrangement joins TRBV10-2 to TRBJ2-7, with TRBD2 matching 10 bases. The trim removed 7 bases at V and 4 bases at J, leaving 7 bases unmatched. CDR3 size: 14 residues. CDR1 is WSHSY and CDR2 is SAAADI in the germline V gene. The CDR3 here is CASKLAGLIYEQYF. DNA for the CDR3: TGCGCCAGCAAACTAGCGGGATTAATTTACGAGCAGTACTTC.

In its sample, this clonotype was seen a few times. V is TRBV6-1 and J is TRBJ1-4; TRBD1 might be the D (5 bases). CDR3 length: 15 residues. V was pared by 7 bases and J by 5 bases, with 17 bases between. Germline-derived CDR1 and CDR2 are MNHNS and SASEGT. CDR3 nucleotide sequence: TGTGCCAGCACCAACGGGGTGGGGGGGAATGAAAAACTGTTTTTT. Translating gives CASTNGVGGNEKLFF.

The chain is built from TRBV6-2 or TRBV6-3 and TRBJ2-1, with 9 bases aligning to TRBD1. This CDR3 is 20 amino acids long. V dropped 0 bases and J dropped 3; count of bases not matched to a gene: 15. Per germline, CDR1 MNHEY and CDR2 SVGEGT. The CDR3 loop is CASSYSTGDRVLSFYNEQFF. Written as DNA, the CDR3 is TGTGCCAGCAGTTACTCGACGGGGGACAGGGTCCTGTCTTTCTACAATGAGCAGTTCTTC.

This clonotype has only a few counts. The chain uses TRBV4-3 and TRBJ2-3; TRBD2 might be the D (5 bases). Trimming stripped 3 bases from V and 6 bases from J, with 22 bases between. Germline values: CDR1 LGHNA, CDR2 YSLEER. This CDR3 is 17 amino acids long. The CDR3 DNA reads as TGCGCCAGCAGCCACCAACCCCAGACCAGGAGGTCCGATACGCAGTATTTT. Residues: CASSHQPQTRRSDTQYF.

This clonotype occurred a few times. The genes are TRBV7-8 and TRBJ2-3, with D perhaps matching TRBD2 (5 bases). The CDR3 sequence is 13 residues long. The germline CDR1 and CDR2 sequences are SGHVS and FQNEAQ. Trimming pared 6 bases from V and 6 bases from J, leaving 13 bases between. CDR3 residues: CASRPGDWDTQYF. The CDR3 DNA reads as TGTGCCAGCAGACCCGGGGATTGGGATACGCAGTATTTT.

The chain uses TRBV7-7 and TRBJ2-5; TRBD2 matches at 11 bases. V shed 8 bases, J shed 2 bases, and the junction held 7 bases outside the gene matches. The CDR3 is made up of 15 amino acids. CDR1 is SSHAT, CDR2 FNYEAQ, per germline (reference sequence). In DNA, the CDR3 is TGTGCCAGCGGTAGCGGGAGGGCCTGGCAAGAGACCCAGTACTTC. It yields the protein CASGSGRAWQETQYF.

A few counts support this clonotype. DNA for the CDR3: TGTGCCAGCAGCTTATTCGCGGGGGAGGACGAGCAGTACTTC. This sequence encodes CASSLFAGEDEQYF. The chain uses TRBV11-2 and TRBJ2-7, with 7 positions matching TRBD2. The trim removed 2 bases at V and 5 bases at J, leaving 6 bases unmatched. Germline loops: CDR1 SGHAT, CDR2 FQNNGV. This CDR3 contains 14 residues.

The chain links TRBV29-1 to TRBJ2-3; D is ambiguous. The V gene's germline CDR1 is SQVTM and CDR2 ANQGSEA. The CDR3 runs to 13 residues. Trimming stripped 0 bases from V and 6 bases from J, with 10 bases between. CDR3 in DNA: TGCAGCGTTGAAGAACCAAATTTGGATACGCAGTATTTT. Amino acids: CSVEEPNLDTQYF.

The table lists this clonotype with many counts. The chain employs TRBV4-1 and TRBJ1-6; 9 bases are shared with TRBD1. The CDR3 covers 15 residues. In germline, CDR1 is MGHRA, CDR2 YSYEKL. With V trimmed by 6 bases and J by 9 bases, 9 bases remained unmatched. CDR3 coding DNA: TGCGCCAGCAGGTCGACAGGGGGTTATGGTTCACCCCTCCACTTT. This sequence encodes CASRSTGGYGSPLHF.

This clonotype was seen only a few times. CDR3 coding DNA: TGCGCCAGCAGCCTCGGTAGCGGGGACGTTTACGAGCAGTACTTC. Translated: CASSLGSGDVYEQYF. The genes are TRBV4-3 and TRBJ2-7; the match to TRBD2 covers 8 bases. The CDR3 totals 15 residues. The germline V gene has CDR1 LGHNA and CDR2 YSLEER. V dropped 4 bases and J dropped 4; count of bases not matched to a gene: 9.

This clonotype was detected many times. This rearrangement joins TRBV12-3 or TRBV12-4 to TRBJ2-1, with 7 bases fitting TRBD2. CDR3 length equals 14 residues. The trim removed 1 base at V and 7 bases at J, leaving 4 bases unmatched. Here the CDR3 DNA reads TGTGCCAGCAGTTTAGTGGGGACTATTAATGAGCAGTTCTTC. This encodes CASSLVGTINEQFF.

This clonotype was observed many times. J is TRBJ2-1 and V is TRBV20-1, with D unresolved. In germline, CDR1 is DFQATT, CDR2 SNEGSKA (reference sequence). Trimming pared 1 base from V and 2 bases from J, leaving 21 bases between. The CDR3 runs 18 residues. CDR3 nucleotide sequence: TGCAGTGCTAGAGTCATTCCCGGCGGTGGAGAGGCCTACAATGAGCAGTTCTTC. This encodes CSARVIPGGGEAYNEQFF.

This clonotype has only a few counts. The chain couples TRBV28 to TRBJ1-4, with D unclear. Per germline, CDR1 MDHEN and CDR2 SYDVKM. V was trimmed by 6 bases and J by 8 bases, leaving 10 bases between them. This CDR3 has 12 residues. In DNA form, the CDR3 reads TGTGCCAGCAGCACTCCTGGGGAAAAACTGTTTTTT. This codes for CASSTPGEKLFF.

This clonotype was picked up a small number of times. V usage is TRBV11-1 and J usage is TRBJ2-3, with D unclear. The germline gives CDR1 SGHAT, CDR2 FQDESV (reference sequence). The V end lost 5 bases, the J end lost 1 base, and 19 bases lay between the germline ends. The CDR3 totals 17 residues. CDR3 region: CASSHTPFKKGTDTQYF. CDR3 nucleotides: TGTGCCAGCAGCCACACCCCTTTCAAAAAGGGCACAGATACGCAGTATTTT.

Ten or more counts support this clonotype. The chain combines TRBV7-8 with TRBJ1-4; D remains unclear. The V gene's germline CDR1 is SGHVS and CDR2 FQNEAQ. Trimming cost V 5 bases and J 7 bases, with 11 bases left between them. This CDR3 region has 13 residues. CDR3 DNA sequence: TGTGCCAGCAGCCGTGGTCGTGGTGAAAAACTGTTTTTT. Translated, it gives CASSRGRGEKLFF.

The V and J genes are TRBV15 and TRBJ2-7; D ambiguous. Germline V lookup: CDR1 LNHNV, CDR2 YYDKDF (reference sequence). The CDR3 contains 12 residues. The ends were cut back, 5 bases at V and 6 bases at J, with 11 bases in the middle. The chain's CDR3 is CATSQVDTEQYF. The CDR3 nucleotides read TGTGCCACCAGCCAAGTCGATACCGAGCAGTACTTC.

The V and J genes are TRBV7-2 and TRBJ1-6; TRBD1 aligns across 9 bases. V trimming: 2 bases; J trimming: 9 bases; junction bases outside the gene matches: 8. Germline V CDR1 and CDR2: SGHTA, FQGNSA. The CDR3 has 16 amino acids. CDR3 DNA sequence: TGTGCCAGCAGCTTACAGGGGACAGGGAAGGGTTCACCCCTCCACTTT. Translation gives CASSLQGTGKGSPLHF.

The chain joins TRBV5-1 to TRBJ2-2, with 9 bases fitting TRBD1. V was pared by 4 bases and J by 6 bases, with 10 bases of the junction left unmatched. The CDR3 runs to 16 residues. Germline assignment: CDR1 SGHRS and CDR2 YFSETQ. Here the CDR3 DNA reads TGCGCCAGCAGCGCTGAGACCCGACAGGGGGCCGGGGAGCTGTTTTTT. Its protein is CASSAETRQGAGELFF. The variable domain in full, with the rest retrieved from reference TRBV5-1 and TRBJ2-2, is KAGVTQTPRYLIKTRGQQVTLSCSPISGHRSVSWYQQTPGQGLQFLFEYFSETQRNKGNFPGRFSGRQFSNSRSEMNVSTLELGDSALYLCASSAETRQGAGELFFGEGSRLTVL.

This sequence joins TRBV29-1 and TRBJ2-3, with D perhaps matching TRBD1 (5 bases). The CDR3 sequence is 12 residues long. V was cut by 4 bases and J by 7 bases, with 12 bases left in between. The V gene's germline CDR1 is SQVTM and CDR2 ANQGSEA. DNA for the CDR3: TGCAGCGTTGTTCAGGGCTCTAATACGCAGTATTTT. Protein: CSVVQGSNTQYF.

The chain links TRBV7-6 to TRBJ2-5; 7 nucleotides agree with TRBD1. This CDR3 has 14 amino acids. V lost 6 bases, J lost 5 bases, and 9 bases stayed unmatched. The V gene's germline CDR1 is SGHVS and CDR2 FNYEAQ. This CDR3 is CASSAGTDRETQYF. CDR3 nucleotides: TGTGCCAGCAGTGCCGGGACAGATCGGGAGACCCAGTACTTC.

This sequence joins TRBV4-1 and TRBJ2-3; 8 bases line up with TRBD1. The CDR3 is 16 residues long. Unmatched junction bases numbered 6, after V lost 0 bases and J lost 4 bases. In germline, CDR1 is MGHRA, CDR2 YSYEKL. CDR3 sequence reads: CASSQDWTGSADTQYF. CDR3 DNA sequence: TGCGCCAGCAGCCAAGATTGGACAGGGTCGGCAGATACGCAGTATTTT.

The rearrangement joins TRBV25-1 to TRBJ2-3; D gene uncertain. Germline V gene data show CDR1 as MGHDK and CDR2 as SYGVNS. With 2 bases removed from V and 6 bases from J, the gap between germline ends came to 18 bases. The CDR3 loop spans 16 amino acids. The CDR3 region is CASSERGVDPGDTQYF. In DNA, the CDR3 is TGTGCCAGCAGTGAAAGAGGAGTAGACCCGGGCGATACGCAGTATTTT. The entire variable domain, with the rest obtained from reference TRBV25-1 and TRBJ2-3, is as follows: EADIYQTPRYLVIGTGKKITLECSQTMGHDKMYWYQQDPGMELHLIHYSYGVNSTEKGDLSSESTVSRIRTEHFPLTLESARPSHTSQYLCASSERGVDPGDTQYFGPGTRLTVL.

This clonotype was recorded at least ten times. The chain combines TRBV12-3 or TRBV12-4 with TRBJ2-1, with TRBD1 matching 9 bases. The trim removed 1 base at V and 5 bases at J, leaving 6 bases unmatched. The CDR3 has 16 amino acids. The chain's CDR3 is CASSLVGQGLNNEQFF. Written as DNA, the CDR3 is TGTGCCAGCAGTTTAGTGGGACAGGGCCTCAACAATGAGCAGTTCTTC.

This clonotype was seen at least ten times. The genes are TRBV5-6 and TRBJ2-5; TRBD2 matches at 12 bases. The CDR3 is made up of 15 amino acids. Germline CDR1 SGHDT, CDR2 YYEEEE. Losses at the gene ends were 1 base for V and 5 bases for J; bases not matched to a gene: 3. The CDR3 region is CASSLLAGGQETQYF. The CDR3 DNA reads TGTGCCAGCAGCTTGCTAGCGGGGGGGCAGGAGACCCAGTACTTC.

This clonotype was detected ten times or more. The gene calls are TRBV7-2 and TRBJ1-5; 7 nucleotides line up with TRBD1. V lost 6 bases to trimming and J lost 4 bases; unmatched junction nucleotides: 9. Looked up from germline, CDR1 is SGHTA and CDR2 is FQGNSA. The CDR3 has 15 residues. CDR3 sequence: CASRQDRSGNQPQHF. The CDR3 DNA sequence: TGTGCCAGCAGACAGGACAGGTCCGGAAATCAGCCCCAGCATTTT.

This clonotype was found many times. At one end, the junction sequence differs from germline, possibly due to a read error. CDR3 nucleotide sequence: TGTGCCAGCAGTTTAGCCGCCTCTGGGGCCAACGTCCTGACTTTC. Its protein product is CASSLAASGANVLTF. This chain joins TRBV5-1 and TRBJ2-6; the D is unclear. Germline-derived CDR1 and CDR2 are SGHRS and YFSETQ. The CDR3 spans 15 residues.

At least ten counts were recorded for this clonotype. This chain connects TRBV7-2 to TRBJ2-4; TRBD2 matches 10 bases. This CDR3 is built from 19 residues. Germline CDR1 SGHTA, CDR2 FQGNSA. With V trimmed by 0 bases and J by 5 bases, 13 bases remained unmatched. CDR3 region: CASSLAGFTSGMAENIQYF. Here the CDR3 DNA reads TGTGCCAGCAGCTTAGCGGGGTTTACTAGCGGGATGGCGGAAAACATTCAGTACTTC. Full variable domain (outside the CDR3, taken from reference TRBV7-2 and TRBJ2-4): GAGVSQSPSNKVTEKGKDVELRCDPISGHTALYWYRQSLGQGLEFLIYFQGNSAPDKSGLPSDRFSAERTGGSVSTLTIQRTQQEDSAVYLCASSLAGFTSGMAENIQYFGAGTRLSVL.

V usage is TRBV7-2 and J usage is TRBJ2-7; D ambiguous. This CDR3 has 14 amino acids. Germline values: CDR1 SGHTA, CDR2 FQGNSA. The V gene lost 5 bases and the J gene lost 3 bases, with 14 bases spanning the gap. The CDR3: CASSQNPLGYEQYF. Written as DNA, the CDR3 is TGTGCCAGCAGCCAAAACCCGCTAGGCTACGAGCAGTACTTC.